This T cell receptor beta chain is from a study of cytomegalovirus exposure and HLA in healthy donors. Study conclusions and caveats: 87-base-pair reads could not separate some V segments, including TRBV6-2 and TRBV6-3. On later analysis, the bulk of CMV-associated TCR beta chains appeared to be HLA-restricted. Presence/absence analyses assumed roughly uniform sequencing depth across donors. It was shown in a later analysis that HLA-associated TCR beta chains were more clonally expanded than other, equally common chains.

It was with 60 Vbeta and 13 Jbeta primers that the PCR ran. This table comes from immunoSEQ multiplex PCR, and its TCRdb copy is limited to in-frame clones, with some not included. Here the sample spans 150,000 to 200,000 clones, 84% being singletons. A note on this clone: Its antigen is unknown.

The CDR3 has 17 residues. Looked up from germline, CDR1 is MGHDK and CDR2 is SYGVNS. The germline V and J ends were trimmed by 4 bases and 0 bases, with 17 bases remaining between them. The sequence derives from a man aged 18 to 29 in good health and CMV-seronegative. This sequence joins TRBV25-1 and TRBJ2-3, with a tentative D call TRBD2 (6 bases). The sample consisted of PBMCs. CDR3 bases: TGTGCCAGCAGTGTTACCCTCGGGAGCGGAAGCACAGATACGCAGTATTTT. Protein product: CASSVTLGSGSTDTQYF.